The 14 T cell receptor beta chains below come from one sample, sequenced in a study of blood T cell repertoires in COVID-19. Repertoires were generated with immunoSEQ multiplex PCR, while TCRdb's copy carries only in-frame clones and drops some. Altogether 55,000 to 75,000 clones are present, 82% being singletons, with the ten largest covering 15% to 20%. The sequenced material came from peripheral blood. The receptors were sampled from an elderly man with active COVID-19.

This clone occurred a few times. The chain has TRBV19 and TRBJ1-5; D ambiguous. The V gene lost 6 bases and the J gene lost 2 bases, with 8 bases spanning the gap. Germline V gene sequence: CDR1 LNHDA, CDR2 SQIVND (reference sequence). The CDR3 totals 13 residues. The CDR3 here is CASRGTGNQPQHF. CDR3 coding DNA: TGTGCCAGTAGGGGCACTGGCAATCAGCCCCAGCATTTT. The whole variable domain, remainder taken from reference TRBV19 and TRBJ1-5, is DGGITQSPKYLFRKEGQNVTLSCEQNLNHDAMYWYRQDPGQGLRLIYYSQIVNDFQKGDIAEGYSVSREKKESFPLTVTSAQKNPTAFYLCASRGTGNQPQHFGDGTRLSIL.

The chain recombines TRBV3-1 (or the pseudogene TRBV3-2) with TRBJ1-2; TRBD1 matches at 7 bases. Germline V gene lookup returns CDR1 LGHDT and CDR2 YNNKEL (reference sequence). The CDR3 spans 15 residues. The V segment lost 2 bases and the J segment 7 bases; nucleotides outside the gene matches: 10. The CDR3 sequence: CASSQRTGTLFGYTF. CDR3 nucleotide sequence: TGTGCCAGCAGCCAAAGGACAGGAACTCTCTTTGGCTACACCTTC.

This chain links TRBV11-3 with TRBJ2-2; 7 nucleotides line up with TRBD2. The CDR3 covers 15 residues. The germline V gene encodes CDR1 SGHNT and CDR2 YENEEA. The V segment lost 5 bases and the J segment 4 bases; nucleotides outside the gene matches: 7. The CDR3 reads CASSLGGASTGELFF. The CDR3 DNA is TGTGCCAGCAGCCTGGGAGGGGCGAGCACCGGGGAGCTGTTTTTT. Filled out from reference TRBV11-3 and TRBJ2-2, the complete variable domain reads EAGVVQSPRYKIIEKKQPVAFWCNPISGHNTLYWYLQNLGQGPELLIRYENEEAVDDSQLPKDRFSAERLKGVDSTLKIQPAELGDSAVYLCASSLGGASTGELFFGEGSRLTVL.

The chain carries TRBV3-1 (or the pseudogene TRBV3-2) and TRBJ1-1; D not certain. The CDR3 length is 11 residues. V was pared by 5 bases and J by 5 bases, with 6 bases between. Germline CDR1 and CDR2: LGHDT and YNNKEL (reference sequence). Written as DNA, the CDR3 is TGTGCCAGCAGCGCGGCGACTGAAGCTTTCTTT. It specifies CASSAATEAFF.

This chain joins TRBV6-6 and TRBJ2-3, with D possibly being TRBD1 (6 bases). The germline V and J ends were trimmed by 7 bases and 2 bases, with 16 bases remaining between them. Germline V gene lookup returns CDR1 MNHNY and CDR2 SVGAGI (reference sequence). This CDR3 has 15 residues. CDR3: CASTQTQGNTDTQYF. CDR3 DNA: TGTGCCAGCACACAAACACAGGGAAACACAGATACGCAGTATTTT.

The CDR3 bases are TGTGCCAGCAGTAACAGCTATAATTCACCCCTCCACTTT. It is translated as CASSNSYNSPLHF. The chain carries TRBV7-2 and TRBJ1-6; no definite D call. Trimming took off 6 bases at V and 3 bases at J, with 6 bases between the two ends. The CDR3 has 13 residues. Germline loops: CDR1 SGHTA, CDR2 FQGNSA.

This clone was observed many times. J is TRBJ2-7 and V is TRBV11-2; no clear D gene. CDR1 SGHAT and CDR2 FQNNGV come from the germline V gene. This CDR3 is 14 amino acids long. The germline V and J ends were trimmed by 4 bases and 0 bases, with 10 bases remaining between them. DNA for the CDR3: TGTGCCAGCAGCTCCCTACAGTACTCCTACGAGCAGTACTTC. Protein sequence: CASSSLQYSYEQYF.

This clone came up a few times. This sequence joins TRBV11-1 and TRBJ1-1, with 7 bases aligning to TRBD1. V was pared by 6 bases and J by 3 bases, with 13 bases of the junction left unmatched. This CDR3 has 16 amino acids. The V gene's germline CDR1 is SGHAT and CDR2 FQDESV (reference sequence). CDR3 protein: CASRFLNRGEDTEAFF. CDR3 nucleotide sequence: TGTGCCAGCAGGTTTCTGAACAGGGGAGAGGACACTGAAGCTTTCTTT.

This clone was counted only a few times. The chain carries TRBV2 and TRBJ1-1; the D gene is possibly TRBD1 (6 bases). The CDR3 covers 15 residues. Germline CDR1 and CDR2: SNHLY and FYNNEI. The V gene lost 4 bases and the J gene lost 4 bases, with 16 bases spanning the gap. Here the CDR3 DNA reads TGTGCCAGCAGTGCTTCGTCAGGGGTTGGCACTGAAGCTTTCTTT. Its protein product is CASSASSGVGTEAFF.

V gene TRBV7-9 combines with J gene TRBJ2-7, with D uncertain. The CDR3 has 11 amino acids. The V gene's germline CDR1 is SEHNR and CDR2 FQNEAQ (reference sequence). Deletions cut 5 bases from V and 7 bases from J, with 9 bases between. CDR3: CASSGDSEQYF. The CDR3 bases are TGTGCCAGCAGCGGAGACTCGGAGCAGTACTTC.

The CDR3 region is CASSVGGGAKNIQYF. The DNA of the CDR3 is TGTGCCAGCAGCGTAGGAGGGGGTGCCAAAAACATTCAGTACTTC. The chain is built from TRBV9 and TRBJ2-4, with a tentative D call TRBD1 (6 bases). The V end was cut by 0 bases, the J end by 1 base, with 8 bases between. CDR3 length: 15 amino acids. In germline, CDR1 is SGDLS, CDR2 YYNGEE.

Of note for this clone: Additional DNA sequences in this sample encode the identical CDR3. The chain recombines TRBV5-1 with TRBJ2-7, with D possibly being TRBD2 (6 bases). The CDR3 is 14 amino acids. V lost 0 bases and J 4 bases, leaving 11 bases between the germline ends. Germline CDR1 SGHRS, CDR2 YFSETQ. CDR3 region: CASSLVTGTYEQYF. In nucleotides, the CDR3 is TGCGCCAGCAGCTTGGTCACCGGGACTTACGAGCAGTACTTC.

This clone showed up just once. The V call is TRBV27, the J call TRBJ1-2; TRBD1 matches 7 bases. V gave up 5 bases and J gave up 5 bases; unmatched junction bases: 8. The germline CDR1 and CDR2 sequences are MNHEY and SMNVEV (reference sequence). The CDR3 is 14 residues long. The CDR3 DNA reads TGTGCCAGCAGTCTATACGGGACAGATTATGGCTACACCTTC. Translated, it gives CASSLYGTDYGYTF.

The CDR3 loop is CASSLWGGVRVAFF. DNA for the CDR3: TGTGCCAGCAGTTTATGGGGTGGAGTCCGGGTGGCTTTCTTT. The chain carries TRBV28 and TRBJ1-1, with D unclear. The V end was cut by 0 bases, the J end by 11 bases, with 16 bases between. Germline CDR1 MDHEN, CDR2 SYDVKM. The CDR3 is 14 amino acids.